These 10 T cell receptor beta chains originate from one sample sequenced in a study of blood T cell repertoires in COVID-19. Only in-frame clones appear in the TCRdb table, and some are missing; sequencing was by immunoSEQ multiplex PCR. Among some 150,000 clones listed, approximately 79% were seen once. Sample: peripheral blood. These receptors were obtained from a man between 45 and 60 years old with active or convalescent COVID-19.

The chain joins TRBV5-1 to TRBJ2-1; 13 nucleotides align to TRBD2. CDR1 and CDR2 (germline): SGHRS, YFSETQ. The trim removed 3 bases at V and 7 bases at J, leaving 10 bases unmatched. CDR3 length equals 17 residues. Here the CDR3 reads CASSWDGGLAGANEQFF. The CDR3 coding sequence is TGCGCCAGCAGCTGGGACGGCGGACTAGCGGGAGCTAATGAGCAGTTCTTC.

The V gene is TRBV12-5, the J gene TRBJ1-5; D possibly corresponds to TRBD1 (6 bases). Deletions cut 6 bases from V and 5 bases from J, with 14 bases between. The CDR3 is made up of 14 amino acids. CDR1 LGHNT and CDR2 FRNRAP come from the germline V gene. CDR3 DNA: TGTGCTAGTGGACGGGACACGGAGTATCAGCCCCAGCATTTT. This sequence encodes CASGRDTEYQPQHF.

The rearrangement links TRBV15 to TRBJ1-5; no reliable D call. CDR3 size: 12 residues. Germline V CDR1 and CDR2: LNHNV, YYDKDF (reference sequence). The V gene lost 5 bases and the J gene lost 5 bases, with 7 bases spanning the gap. CDR3 nucleotides: TGTGCCACCAGCTATCGAGATCAGCCCCAGCATTTT. It encodes CATSYRDQPQHF. The full variable domain, in which reference TRBV15 and TRBJ1-5 provide the parts outside the CDR3, is DAMVIQNPRYQVTQFGKPVTLSCSQTLNHNVMYWYQQKSSQAPKLLFHYYDKDFNNEADTPDNFQSRRPNTSFCFLDIRSPGLGDTAMYLCATSYRDQPQHFGDGTRLSIL.

The chain carries TRBV14 and TRBJ2-3; 7 nucleotides align to TRBD2. Germline CDR1 is SGHDN and CDR2 is FVKESK. The CDR3 extends over 14 amino acids. Unmatched junction bases numbered 4, after V lost 1 base and J lost 6 bases. DNA for the CDR3: TGTGCCAGCAGCCAAGCGTCTAGCGGCGATACGCAGTATTTT. Protein: CASSQASSGDTQYF. Drawing the rest from reference TRBV14 and TRBJ2-3, the complete variable domain is EAGVTQFPSHSVIEKGQTVTLRCDPISGHDNLYWYRRVMGKEIKFLLHFVKESKQDESGMPNNRFLAERTGGTYSTLKVQPAELEDSGVYFCASSQASSGDTQYFGPGTRLTVL.

The V call is TRBV28, the J call TRBJ2-5; TRBD2 aligns across 13 bases. CDR1 and CDR2 (germline): MDHEN, SYDVKM. The trim removed 6 bases at V and 5 bases at J, leaving 9 bases unmatched. The CDR3 runs 16 residues. The CDR3 nucleotides are TGTGCCAGCAGCCCAGGACTAGCGGGAGCGCTCGAGACCCAGTACTTC. Residues: CASSPGLAGALETQYF.

A few counts support this clone. The V call is TRBV6-5, the J call TRBJ2-2, with 8 bases identical to TRBD1. CDR1 is MNHEY, CDR2 SVGAGI, per germline. The V and J ends lost 7 bases and 6 bases, in that order; junction bases with no gene match: 10. The CDR3 contains 15 residues. CDR3 nucleotides: TGTGCCAGCATTTCATCCAGGGGGCAGGCCGGGGAGCTGTTTTTT. Translating it yields CASISSRGQAGELFF.

The chain is built from TRBV4-2 and TRBJ2-1; 7 bases match TRBD2. The germline V gene encodes CDR1 LGHNA and CDR2 YNFKEQ. The V gene end was trimmed by 1 base and the J gene end by 3 bases; junction bases not matched to a gene: 3. CDR3 length: 15 amino acids. CDR3 amino acids: CASSQVLANYNEQFF. As DNA, the CDR3 is TGTGCCAGCAGCCAAGTACTAGCGAACTACAATGAGCAGTTCTTC.

V is TRBV24-1 and J is TRBJ1-4, with D perhaps TRBD1 (5 bases). The CDR3 contains 11 residues. With 5 bases removed from V and 12 bases from J, the gap between germline ends came to 9 bases. Germline lookup yields CDR1 KGHDR and CDR2 SFDVKD. The CDR3: CATSVGGELFF. CDR3 nucleotide sequence: TGTGCCACCAGTGTTGGGGGGGAACTGTTTTTT.

The chain uses TRBV27 and TRBJ1-2, with D hard to call. Between the trimmed V and J ends, which lost 3 bases and 4 bases, there was a span of 15 bases. The CDR3 is 15 amino acids. Germline loops: CDR1 MNHEY, CDR2 SMNVEV (reference sequence). The CDR3 DNA sequence: TGTGCCAGCAGTTTCCTACCCGGGGTGTCCTATGGCTACACCTTC. Its translation: CASSFLPGVSYGYTF.

This clone was observed a few times. The chain recombines TRBV12-5 with TRBJ2-1; TRBD2 agrees at 11 bases. The CDR3 consists of 14 residues. V was clipped by 5 bases and J by 6 bases; unmatched bases: 3. Per the germline V gene, CDR1 is LGHNT and CDR2 is FRNRAP. The CDR3 protein is CASGEGTSGNEQFF. In nucleotides, the CDR3 is TGTGCTAGTGGTGAGGGGACTAGCGGCAATGAGCAGTTCTTC. The whole variable domain, remainder taken from reference TRBV12-5 and TRBJ2-1, is DARVTQTPRHKVTEMGQEVTMRCQPILGHNTVFWYRQTMMQGLELLAYFRNRAPLDDSGMPKDRFSAEMPDATLATLKIQPSEPRDSAVYFCASGEGTSGNEQFFGPGTRLTVL.